These 14 T cell receptor beta chains were sequenced from one sample in a study of PD-1 blockade in classical Hodgkin lymphoma. The patients all showed relapse after autologous stem cell transplantation, while their brentuximab vedotin exposure varied. Repertoires were generated with immunoSEQ multiplex PCR, while TCRdb's copy carries only in-frame clones and drops some. Of roughly 15,000 clones in the sample, about two thirds are singletons; the top ten hold approximately 8.3%. Sequenced material: peripheral blood mononuclear cells (PBMCs), taken before the second cycle of nivolumab. All receptors derive from a human donor with classical Hodgkin lymphoma.

In its sample, this clone is medium-sized. V usage is TRBV6-1 and J usage is TRBJ1-3; D unclear. The germline V gene encodes CDR1 MNHNS and CDR2 SASEGT. Trimming shortened V by 6 bases and J by 0 bases, and 12 bases separated the two germline ends. CDR3 size: 15 residues. CDR3 bases: TGTGCCAGCAGATACCTCGATCTCTCTGGAAACACCATATATTTT. Protein: CASRYLDLSGNTIYF.

The rearrangement uses TRBV10-3 and TRBJ2-2; possibly TRBD1 for D (6 bases). Trimming left V 6 bases short and J 1 base short, with 9 bases between. CDR1 is ENHRY, CDR2 SYGVKD, per germline. This CDR3 spans 14 amino acids. CDR3 in DNA: TGTGCCATCAGGGCGACAGGGAACACCGGGGAGCTGTTTTTT. Encoded protein: CAIRATGNTGELFF.

This chain joins TRBV11-2 and TRBJ2-1; D ambiguous. The CDR3 consists of 8 residues. V shed 5 bases and J shed 14 bases, with 4 bases lying between them. CDR1 is SGHAT, CDR2 FQNNGV, per germline. The CDR3 region has the DNA TGTGCCAGCAGCGGGAAGTTCTTC. Residues: CASSGKFF.

The chain employs TRBV18 and TRBJ1-1, with no clear D. V was cut by 1 base and J by 4 bases, with 7 bases left in between. The V gene's germline CDR1 is KGHSH and CDR2 LQKENI. The CDR3 consists of 13 residues. This chain's CDR3 is CASSPRWGTEAFF. In DNA form, the CDR3 reads TGTGCCAGCTCACCACGCTGGGGCACTGAAGCTTTCTTT.

J is TRBJ1-1 and V is TRBV11-2; D not resolved. Germline V gives CDR1 SGHAT, CDR2 FQNNGV. This CDR3 contains 13 residues. V dropped 0 bases and J dropped 2 bases, with 4 bases sitting between them. The CDR3 protein is CASSLEVNTEAFF. The CDR3 DNA follows: TGTGCCAGCAGCTTAGAGGTCAACACTGAAGCTTTCTTT.

This clone was observed a few times. The chain joins TRBV6-5 to TRBJ1-2; D is undetermined. Trimming shortened V by 6 bases and J by 8 bases, and 13 bases separated the two germline ends. This CDR3 has 12 amino acids. Germline V gene data show CDR1 as MNHEY and CDR2 as SVGAGI. The CDR3 sequence is CASSLGGRGYTF. CDR3 nucleotide sequence: TGTGCCAGCAGCCTCGGAGGCCGGGGCTACACCTTC.

This clone came up once. The chain has TRBV9 and TRBJ1-4; D is undetermined. The V end lost 0 bases, the J end lost 6 bases, and 9 bases lay between the germline ends. This CDR3 has 14 residues. Germline loops: CDR1 SGDLS, CDR2 YYNGEE. CDR3 nucleotides: TGTGCCAGCAGCGTAGACCTGGGGTATGAAAAACTGTTTTTT. Translated: CASSVDLGYEKLFF.

The chain employs TRBV28 and TRBJ1-1; possible D gene TRBD1, 5 bases. Trimming shortened V by 5 bases and J by 6 bases, and 10 bases separated the two germline ends. CDR1 and CDR2 (germline): MDHEN, SYDVKM. This CDR3 is built from 12 residues. The CDR3: CASSPRGAEAFF. In DNA form, the CDR3 reads TGTGCCAGCAGTCCCCGGGGCGCTGAAGCTTTCTTT.

V usage is TRBV7-4 and J usage is TRBJ1-4; TRBD1 is a possible D gene (5 bases). The CDR3 extends over 15 amino acids. Germline lookup yields CDR1 SGHVT and CDR2 SQSDAQ. Trimming cost V 6 bases and J 0 bases, with 11 bases left between them. In DNA form, the CDR3 reads TGTGCCAGCAGGGAGACAGCCACAACTAATGAAAAACTGTTTTTT. Its translation: CASRETATTNEKLFF.

The chain links TRBV5-1 to TRBJ2-3; D is undetermined. Germline CDR1 SGHRS, CDR2 YFSETQ. The length of the CDR3 is 15 residues. The V and J ends lost 4 bases and 0 bases respectively, with 12 bases between them. CDR3 in amino acids: CASSAIFGSTDTQYF. In DNA, the CDR3 is TGCGCCAGCAGCGCCATTTTCGGGAGCACAGATACGCAGTATTTT. Full variable domain (missing parts from reference TRBV5-1 and TRBJ2-3): KAGVTQTPRYLIKTRGQQVTLSCSPISGHRSVSWYQQTPGQGLQFLFEYFSETQRNKGNFPGRFSGRQFSNSRSEMNVSTLELGDSALYLCASSAIFGSTDTQYFGPGTRLTVL.

Concerning this clone itself: Additional DNA sequences in this sample encode the identical CDR3. The V call is TRBV6-6, the J call TRBJ1-1; tentative D call: TRBD1 (5 bases). The CDR3 spans 15 residues. V lost 5 bases and J 11 bases, leaving 24 bases between the germline ends. Germline V gene sequence: CDR1 MNHNY, CDR2 SVGAGI (reference sequence). This chain's CDR3 is CASSPRPTQESEAFF. Here the CDR3 DNA reads TGTGCCAGCAGTCCACGGCCCACACAGGAATCGGAGGCTTTCTTT.

This clone came up a few times. The gene calls are TRBV28 and TRBJ2-7; 10 bases align to TRBD1. The CDR3 consists of 18 residues. Germline loops: CDR1 MDHEN, CDR2 SYDVKM. V gave up 5 bases and J gave up 4 bases; unmatched junction bases: 17. CDR3 sequence: CASSDRGLGAGRSYEQYF. Written as DNA, the CDR3 is TGTGCCAGCAGTGACAGGGGGCTCGGGGCGGGTAGAAGTTACGAGCAGTACTTC. Full variable domain (missing parts from reference TRBV28 and TRBJ2-7): DVKVTQSSRYLVKRTGEKVFLECVQDMDHENMFWYRQDPGLGLRLIYFSYDVKMKEKGDIPEGYSVSREKKERFSLILESASTNQTSMYLCASSDRGLGAGRSYEQYFGPGTRLTVT.

The gene calls are TRBV5-4 and TRBJ1-1; 7 nucleotides match TRBD1. The length of the CDR3 is 12 residues. Trimming took 4 bases from V and 7 from J; bases not matched to a gene: 4. The germline gives CDR1 SGHNT, CDR2 YYREEE (reference sequence). The CDR3 region has the DNA TGTGCCAGCAGCCTCGGGACAGTTGAAGCTTTCTTT. It translates to CASSLGTVEAFF.

The CDR3 protein is CASSQAPGGYYEQYF. The CDR3 region has the DNA TGCGCCAGCAGCCAAGCCCCAGGAGGGTATTACGAGCAGTACTTC. The chain couples TRBV4-1 to TRBJ2-7; the D gene is possibly TRBD2 (6 bases). The CDR3 runs to 15 residues. The germline V and J ends were trimmed by 1 base and 4 bases, with 14 bases remaining between them. CDR1 and CDR2 (germline): MGHRA, YSYEKL.